This TCR beta chain was recovered during a study of T cells in Graves' hyperthyroidism and ophthalmopathy (dated by TCRdb to about 2019). Regarding the complete study: Peripheral blood samples were taken at the time of initial diagnosis, prior to any treatment. A discovery cohort of roughly 100 patients, roughly 45 with Graves' ophthalmopathy and about 58 with stable Graves' hyperthyroidism, was used to find distinguishing TCR V-J signatures. Prospective prediction of ophthalmopathy was tested in an independent validation cohort of 18 to 20 hyperthyroidism patients and some 17 patients who later progressed to ophthalmopathy. For training and testing, the 100 or so patients in the discovery cohort were randomly divided in a 7:3 ratio. The study also compared thyroid tissue and blood T-cell repertoires from over 5 Graves' hyperthyroidism patients. Following sampling, methimazole starting at 30 mg daily was given to hyperthyroidism patients, and high-dose intravenous methylprednisolone was given to ophthalmopathy patients. The paper describes TCR Vbeta CDR3 sequencing of about 140 peripheral blood samples, made up of roughly 40 ophthalmopathy patients, 70 to 75 hyperthyroidism patients and 17 progressor patients.

This clonotype has just a few counts. Its antigen is unknown. Per-base quality was not reported, and no clone a single base away is much larger than it. For CDR1 and CDR2, the germline V gene lists MDHEN and SYDVKM. There are 16 amino acids in the CDR3, from cysteine to phenylalanine inclusive. Only CDR3 DNA remains: 48 bases, in frame from the first base. V and J lose 5 bases and 2 bases, and a span of 18 bases separates them. Stable Graves' hyperthyroidism was defined as the absence of progression to ophthalmopathy over 18 months of follow-up. Hyperthyroidism patients were newly diagnosed, had a disease duration of under 2 months, and were aged 18 to 65 years. Patients with uncontrolled infections, other autoimmune diseases, pregnancy or lactation were excluded. Diagnoses were established on the basis of clinical symptoms, serum thyroxine and TRAb, thyroid ultrasound, and orbital computed tomography. PBMCs were isolated from about 10 ml of fresh peripheral blood by Ficoll-Paque density gradient centrifugation. Trizol reagent was used to extract total RNA, and RNA quality was then checked on an Agilent 2100 Bioanalyzer.

Broader findings and caveats from the paper: No statistical method was used to fix the sample size in advance, and group allocation was not hidden from the investigators. A 13 V-J signature model separated ophthalmopathy from stable hyperthyroidism, with nearly 90% sensitivity and roughly 84% specificity in cross-validation and 80%/75% in testing. Most expanded thyroid clonotypes (frequency above 0.001) were also detected in blood, suggesting blood repertoires may reflect thyroid immune responses. During validation, the model predicted progression to ophthalmopathy a median of about 6.3 months ahead of onset, with approximately 70% sensitivity and 72.22% specificity.

Amplification of TCR beta CDR3 regions was carried out from RNA transcripts. The first round of RT-PCR for the TCR CDR3 was performed with the HTBI primer set and the Qiagen OneStep RT-PCR kit. A second multiplex PCR round built the libraries, followed by size selection and purification. The libraries were sequenced on an Illumina HiSeq2000 using paired-end 100 bp reads. In the authors' own workflow: Raw data were processed with SOAPnuke, discarding reads with adapters, uncalled bases, mean Phred below 15, or no exact constant-primer or identifier match. COPE v1.2.5 was used to merge the high-quality paired reads, and each unique nucleotide sequence was defined as a clonotype. MiTCR v1.1 was used to align the clonotypes against IMGT TRBV, TRBD and TRBJ reference segments. The analysis was restricted to V-J combinations with a frequency above 0.0001, which together covered about 99% of the repertoires. The TCS score was defined as F50 (clonal expansion) divided by E x V (chaos), with BLOSUM62-based TCRdist calculated between CDR3 peptides within each V-J. Welch's t-statistics and random forest reduced some 510 V-J features to 10 to 15, which were used in a naive Bayes classifier (R e1071). The public reads were quality trimmed at Q25 with fastp and then assembled into clones with MiXCR by TCRdb, keeping productive beta chains. Rows merge per CDR3 protein into single entries with the most common DNA and genes. The V and J calls were determined by TCRdb, not by the authors. Across this sample there are some 400,000 distinct CDR3 sequences, with around 13% seen only once. The ten largest account for 9.5% to 12% of the sample.

The chain uses TRBV28 and TRBJ1-2, with TRBD1 perhaps the D gene, on 6 matching bases. The specimen sequenced was blood. This TCR was recovered from a woman aged 55-69 years with Graves' hyperthyroidism. The DNA sequence is given as TGTGCCAGCAGTACCGGGACACTCATCTGGAACTATGGCTACACCTTC. It encodes CASSTGTLIWNYGYTF.